This TCR beta chain was captured in a study of shared clonotypes between healthy human individuals. Overall study results and limits: Only blood was sampled; tissue repertoires likely differ. The naive CD4 repertoires of four donors were compared, and approximately 5% of clonotypes were shared.

As concerns this clone: What it binds is not known. Different DNA sequences within this sample yield the same CDR3.

V lost 3 bases to trimming and J lost 3 bases, with 9 bases between them. This CDR3 has 14 amino acids. Germline CDR1 and CDR2: MNHEY and SVGAGI. Sequenced by immunoSEQ multiplex PCR; TCRdb stores in-frame clones only, minus some. The repertoire holds over 2 million clones, with 85% to 95% as singletons. Input material: naive CD4+ T cells from PBMCs. Subset: CD45RA+ positively selected. The receptor comes from a young man in good health. Some clones in this sample may be carry-over from other donors' samples. The genes are TRBV6-5 and TRBJ1-5; D remains ambiguous. DNA of the CDR3: TGTGCCAGCAGTTATTCGGGATACAATCAGCCCCAGCATTTT. Its protein product is CASSYSGYNQPQHF.